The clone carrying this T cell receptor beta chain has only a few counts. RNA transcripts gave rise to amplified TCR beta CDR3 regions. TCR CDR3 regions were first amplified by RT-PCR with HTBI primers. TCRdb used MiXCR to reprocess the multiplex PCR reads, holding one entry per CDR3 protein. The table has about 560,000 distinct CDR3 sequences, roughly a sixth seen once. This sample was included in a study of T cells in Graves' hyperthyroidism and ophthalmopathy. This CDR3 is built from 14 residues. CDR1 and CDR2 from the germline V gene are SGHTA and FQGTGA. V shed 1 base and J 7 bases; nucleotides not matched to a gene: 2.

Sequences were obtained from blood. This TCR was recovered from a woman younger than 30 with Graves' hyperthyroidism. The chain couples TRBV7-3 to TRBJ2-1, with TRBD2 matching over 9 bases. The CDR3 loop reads CASSLIAGVNEQFF. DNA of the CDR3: TGTGCCAGCAGCTTAATAGCGGGGGTGAATGAGCAGTTCTTC.